This T cell receptor (beta chain) was found in a study of blood T cell repertoires in COVID-19. Study-wide context: T cells, B-cell-depleted T cells, or PBMCs provided the cDNA or gDNA that served as material.

This clone was recorded only once. The CDR3 has 14 amino acids. CDR1 DFQATT and CDR2 SNEGSKA come from the germline V gene (reference sequence). V lost 3 bases, J lost 2 bases, and 11 bases lay in between. Profiling relied on immunoSEQ multiplex PCR, and the TCRdb table lists in-frame clones only, not all of them. The sample shows 90,000 to 130,000 clones, 80% to 90% of them seen only once. Sequenced material: peripheral blood. The receptor comes from a human donor in a cohort sampled during active COVID-19. The rearrangement uses TRBV20-1 and TRBJ2-1; tentatively, D is TRBD1 (5 bases). The CDR3 DNA sequence: TGCAGTGCTAGTCGCAGGGCACCCTACAATGAGCAGTTCTTC. This codes for CSASRRAPYNEQFF.